This TCR beta chain stems from a study of cytomegalovirus exposure and HLA in healthy donors. Findings and caveats of the study: In a later analysis, parvovirus B19, influenza, CMV and Epstein-Barr virus appeared linked to several top co-occurrence clusters.

On this clone: The antigen remains unidentified.

CDR1 and CDR2 from the germline V gene are MNHEY and SMNVEV (reference sequence). V lost 2 bases, J lost 5 bases, and 10 bases stayed unmatched. The CDR3 has 16 amino acids. Amplification used 60 Vbeta primers and 13 Jbeta primers. Using immunoSEQ multiplex PCR, the repertoire was profiled, and TCRdb retains in-frame clones only, with some absent. Of more than 110,000 clones detected, about 80% appear once; the ten largest clones hold around 5%. The sample comprised PBMCs. The receptor was derived from a male donor in good health and CMV-seronegative. V and J are TRBV27 and TRBJ2-7; 9 bases match TRBD1. For the CDR3, the DNA is TGTGCCAGCAGTTTAGAGGCCGGGACAGGGATCCACGAGCAGTACTTC. Its translation: CASSLEAGTGIHEQYF.